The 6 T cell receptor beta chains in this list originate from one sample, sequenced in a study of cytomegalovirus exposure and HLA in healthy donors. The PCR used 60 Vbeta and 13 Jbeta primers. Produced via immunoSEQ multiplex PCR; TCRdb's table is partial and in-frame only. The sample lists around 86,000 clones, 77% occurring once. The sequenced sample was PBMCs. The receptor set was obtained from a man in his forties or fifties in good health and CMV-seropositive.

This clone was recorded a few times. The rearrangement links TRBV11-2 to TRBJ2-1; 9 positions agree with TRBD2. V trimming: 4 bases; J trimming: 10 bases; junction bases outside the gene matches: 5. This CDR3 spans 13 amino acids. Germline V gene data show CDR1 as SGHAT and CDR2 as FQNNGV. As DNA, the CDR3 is TGTGCCAGCAGCTCATTAGCGGGAGTCGAGCAGTTCTTC. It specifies CASSSLAGVEQFF.

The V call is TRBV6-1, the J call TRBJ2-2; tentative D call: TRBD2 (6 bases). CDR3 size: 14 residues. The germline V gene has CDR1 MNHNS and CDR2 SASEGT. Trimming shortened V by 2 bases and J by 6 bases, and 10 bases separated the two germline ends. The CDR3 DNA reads TGTGCCAGCAGTGAACGACTAGACCCCGGGGAGCTGTTTTTT. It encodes CASSERLDPGELFF.

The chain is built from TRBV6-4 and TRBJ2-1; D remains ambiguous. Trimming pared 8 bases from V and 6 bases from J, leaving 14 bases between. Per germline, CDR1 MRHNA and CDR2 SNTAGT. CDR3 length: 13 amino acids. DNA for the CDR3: TGTGCCAGCGGCCCCGGGTATTCCAATGAGCAGTTCTTC. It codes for CASGPGYSNEQFF.

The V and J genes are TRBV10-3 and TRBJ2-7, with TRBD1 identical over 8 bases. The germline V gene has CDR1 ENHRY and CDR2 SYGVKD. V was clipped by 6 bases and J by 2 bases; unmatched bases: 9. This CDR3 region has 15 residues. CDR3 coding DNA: TGTGCCATCAGCGAGCCGGGACAGGTAACCTACGAGCAGTACTTC. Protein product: CAISEPGQVTYEQYF.

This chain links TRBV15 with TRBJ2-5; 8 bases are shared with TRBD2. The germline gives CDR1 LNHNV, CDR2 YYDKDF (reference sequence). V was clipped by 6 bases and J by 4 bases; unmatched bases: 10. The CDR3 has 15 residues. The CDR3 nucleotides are TGTGCCACCAGTAACTCAAGGCTAGCGGGAGAGACCCAGTACTTC. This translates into CATSNSRLAGETQYF.

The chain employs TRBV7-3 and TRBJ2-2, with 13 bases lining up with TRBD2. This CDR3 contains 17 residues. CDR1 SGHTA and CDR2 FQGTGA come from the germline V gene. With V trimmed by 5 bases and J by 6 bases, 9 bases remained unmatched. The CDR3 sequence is CASSLTSGRARAGELFF. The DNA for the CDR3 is TGTGCCAGCAGCCTCACTAGCGGGAGGGCCAGGGCCGGGGAGCTGTTTTTT.